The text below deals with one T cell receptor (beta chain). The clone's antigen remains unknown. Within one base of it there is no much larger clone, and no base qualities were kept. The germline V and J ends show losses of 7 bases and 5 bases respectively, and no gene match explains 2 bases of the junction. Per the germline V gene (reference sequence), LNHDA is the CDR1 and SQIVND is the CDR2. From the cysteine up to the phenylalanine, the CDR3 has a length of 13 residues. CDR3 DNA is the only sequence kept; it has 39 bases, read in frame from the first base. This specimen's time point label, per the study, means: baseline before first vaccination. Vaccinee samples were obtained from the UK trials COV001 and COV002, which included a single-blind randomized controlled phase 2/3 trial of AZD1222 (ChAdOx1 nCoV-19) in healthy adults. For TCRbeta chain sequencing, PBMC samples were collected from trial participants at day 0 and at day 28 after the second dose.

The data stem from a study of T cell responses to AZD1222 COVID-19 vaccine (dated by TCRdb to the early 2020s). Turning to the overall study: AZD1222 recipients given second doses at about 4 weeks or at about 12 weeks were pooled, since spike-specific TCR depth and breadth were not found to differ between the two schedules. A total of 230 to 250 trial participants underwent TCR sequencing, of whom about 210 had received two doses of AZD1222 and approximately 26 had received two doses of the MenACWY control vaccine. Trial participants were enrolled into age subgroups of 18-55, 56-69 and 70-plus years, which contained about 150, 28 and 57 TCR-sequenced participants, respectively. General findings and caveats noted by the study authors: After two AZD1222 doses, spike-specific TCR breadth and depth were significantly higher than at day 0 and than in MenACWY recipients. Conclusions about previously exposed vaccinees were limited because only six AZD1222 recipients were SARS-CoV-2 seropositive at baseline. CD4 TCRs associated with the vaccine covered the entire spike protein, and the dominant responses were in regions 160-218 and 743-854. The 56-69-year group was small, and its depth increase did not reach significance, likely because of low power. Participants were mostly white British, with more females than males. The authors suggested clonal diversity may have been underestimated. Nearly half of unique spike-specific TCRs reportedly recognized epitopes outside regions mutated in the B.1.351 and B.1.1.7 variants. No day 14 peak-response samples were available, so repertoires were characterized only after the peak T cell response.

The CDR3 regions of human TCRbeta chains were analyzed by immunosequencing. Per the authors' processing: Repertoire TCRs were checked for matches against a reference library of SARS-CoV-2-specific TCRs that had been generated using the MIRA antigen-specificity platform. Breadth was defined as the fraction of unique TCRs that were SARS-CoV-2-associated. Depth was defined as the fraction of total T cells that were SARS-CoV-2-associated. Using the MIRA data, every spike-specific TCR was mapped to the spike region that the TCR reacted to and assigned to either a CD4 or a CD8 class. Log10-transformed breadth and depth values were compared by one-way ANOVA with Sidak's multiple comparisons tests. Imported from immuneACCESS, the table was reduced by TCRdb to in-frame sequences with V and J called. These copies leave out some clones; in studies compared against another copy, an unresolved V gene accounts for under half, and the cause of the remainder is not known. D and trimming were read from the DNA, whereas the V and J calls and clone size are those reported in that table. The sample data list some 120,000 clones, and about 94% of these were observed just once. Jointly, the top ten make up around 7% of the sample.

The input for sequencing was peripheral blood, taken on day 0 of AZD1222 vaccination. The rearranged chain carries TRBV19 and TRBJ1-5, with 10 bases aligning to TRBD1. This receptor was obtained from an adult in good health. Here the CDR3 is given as CASKDRGHQPQHF. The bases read TGTGCCAGTAAAGACAGGGGGCATCAGCCCCAGCATTTT.